Following are 5 T cell receptor beta chains from one sample sequenced in a study of blood T cells in healthy people across ages. With a J-beta primer mix and a sample-barcoded 5' primer, a second PCR ran about 7 to 12 cycles. TCRdb reprocessed the 5' RACE reads via MiXCR and lists one record per CDR3 protein. Altogether around 850,000 distinct CDR3 sequences are present, around 36% being singletons, with the ten largest covering over 10%. The source material was blood. All receptors come from a man aged 18 to 29 in good health.

This clonotype was seen repeatedly, ten times or more. This chain joins TRBV10-3 and TRBJ2-7; the match to TRBD1 covers 10 bases. The V gene end was trimmed by 0 bases and the J gene end by 3 bases; junction bases not matched to a gene: 5. Germline V gives CDR1 ENHRY, CDR2 SYGVKD. This CDR3 has 16 residues. CDR3: CAISESEGQGYYEQYF. The CDR3 nucleotides read TGTGCCATCAGTGAGTCTGAGGGACAGGGGTACTACGAGCAGTACTTC.

The chain links TRBV5-1 to TRBJ2-7; 7 bases agree with TRBD1. The germline gives CDR1 SGHRS, CDR2 YFSETQ. The CDR3 is made up of 15 amino acids. The V segment lost 6 bases and the J segment 5 bases; nucleotides outside the gene matches: 14. CDR3 DNA: TGCGCCAGCAACCAGACAGGGACCCCTCGGAACGAGCAGTACTTC. This codes for CASNQTGTPRNEQYF.

With respect to this clonotype: A much larger clone is a single base away; this may be a read error. V gene TRBV2 combines with J gene TRBJ1-2; D is unclear. V lost 1 base and J 5 bases, leaving 14 bases between the germline ends. The CDR3 extends over 15 amino acids. Germline V gene sequence: CDR1 SNHLY, CDR2 FYNNEI. The CDR3 nucleotides read TGTGCCAGCAGTGAAGTAACTGGGCACATTTATGGCTACACCTTC. This encodes CASSEVTGHIYGYTF.

This chain connects TRBV6-4 to TRBJ2-3; the D gene is possibly TRBD2 (5 bases). From germline, CDR1 is MRHNA and CDR2 SNTAGT. This CDR3 region has 14 residues. With 3 bases removed from V and 4 bases from J, the gap between germline ends came to 11 bases. The CDR3 spells CASSEAAGSDTQYF. Written as DNA, the CDR3 is TGTGCCAGCAGTGAAGCGGCTGGGTCAGATACGCAGTATTTT.

This clonotype has only a few counts. The chain carries TRBV28 and TRBJ2-7, with 7 bases lining up with TRBD1. From germline, CDR1 is MDHEN and CDR2 SYDVKM. The CDR3 totals 14 residues. Trimming cost V 4 bases and J 4 bases; bases outside gene matches: 7. In DNA, the CDR3 is TGTGCCAGCAGTTCTGACAGGGCCCCTTACGAGCAGTACTTC. Protein sequence: CASSSDRAPYEQYF. Looking up the rest from reference TRBV28 and TRBJ2-7 gives the full variable domain: DVKVTQSSRYLVKRTGEKVFLECVQDMDHENMFWYRQDPGLGLRLIYFSYDVKMKEKGDIPEGYSVSREKKERFSLILESASTNQTSMYLCASSSDRAPYEQYFGPGTRLTVT.